The T cell receptor beta chain described here comes from a study of shared clonotypes between healthy human individuals. In the study overall: The cohort comprised a couple of women and a few men. Their ages spanned 18 to 49 years.

V shed 5 bases and J 3 bases; nucleotides not matched to a gene: 6. The CDR3 totals 14 residues. The germline gives CDR1 SEHNR, CDR2 FQNEAQ (reference sequence). Every subset had its genomic DNA shared out evenly among several immunoSEQ plates. TCRdb keeps only in-frame clones here, not all; method: immunoSEQ multiplex PCR. Of 800,000 or so clones listed, just over 95% are singletons. Only CD45RO-negative cells positively selected for CCR7 counted as naive CD8 cells, so terminally differentiated effector memory CD45RA+ cells were excluded. The donors, all of them Caucasian adults, lived in Nashville, Tennessee.

This TCR was sampled from a man aged 30-40 years in good health. The sample taken for sequencing was naive CD8+ T cells sorted from blood. V gene TRBV7-9 combines with J gene TRBJ1-1; 7 bases line up with TRBD1. The CDR3 region has the DNA TGTGCCAGCAGCCGTGACAGGGAAGACACTGAAGCTTTCTTT. Amino acids: CASSRDREDTEAFF.